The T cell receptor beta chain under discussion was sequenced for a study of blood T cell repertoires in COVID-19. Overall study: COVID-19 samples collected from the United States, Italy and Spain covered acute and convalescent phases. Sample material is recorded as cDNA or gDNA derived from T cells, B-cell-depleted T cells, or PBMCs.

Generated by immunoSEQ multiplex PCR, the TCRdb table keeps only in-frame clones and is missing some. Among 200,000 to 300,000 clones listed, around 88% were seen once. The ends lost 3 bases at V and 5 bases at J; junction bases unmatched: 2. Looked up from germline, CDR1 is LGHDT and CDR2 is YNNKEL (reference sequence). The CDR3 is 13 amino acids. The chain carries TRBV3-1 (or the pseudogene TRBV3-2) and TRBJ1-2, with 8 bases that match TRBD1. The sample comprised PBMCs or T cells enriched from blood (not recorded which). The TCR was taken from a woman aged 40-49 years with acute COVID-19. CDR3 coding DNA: TGTGCCAGCAGCCAGAGGACAGGGTATGGCTACACCTTC. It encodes CASSQRTGYGYTF.